This paragraph covers one T cell receptor (beta chain) sequence. Its target antigen remains unknown. It has no much larger one-base neighbor in the sample; base qualities were not kept. The sample's treatment or condition label is to be understood as: live attenuated yellow fever vaccine strain. PBMCs were isolated from peripheral blood using a standard Ficoll-Paque protocol. CD4 and CD8 T-cell fractions were isolated with Dynabeads CD4 and CD8 positive selection kits. TriZol was used to extract RNA from bulk PBMCs, from CD4 and CD8 fractions, and from dextramer-positive and dextramer-negative fractions. These data originate in a study of T cells after yellow fever vaccination (dated by TCRdb to between 2018 and 2021). For context, the study as a whole: The SMART-Seq v4 Ultra Low Input RNA kit was used to prepare libraries from fractions with low cell numbers. To track T-cell clones before and after primary and booster YFV17D yellow fever vaccination, bulk TCR alpha and beta repertoires were sequenced longitudinally. Two healthy male donors, one aged 18 to 29 and one aged 30 to 40 years, made up the cohort. Blood was drawn at multiple timepoints before and after primary and secondary immunization, with bulk PBMC replicates and cell subsets isolated. Points the paper makes about the study in general: A small fraction of clonotypes appeared in both the CD4 and CD8 compartments, likely as a result of convergent recombination. The secondary T-cell response was weaker than the primary response but faster, peaking on day 5 instead of day 15. Computational filtering was needed because FACS-sorted repertoires could contain abundant contaminating clonotypes from the bulk population. Because only a couple of donors were included in the study, the extent to which the findings can be generalized is limited. After the booster, most clones that had expanded after primary vaccination were detected again (around 96% of CD4 and 88% of CD8), suggesting broad maintenance of memory.

Sequencing used an Illumina NovaSeq 6000. TCR cDNA was synthesized by 5'RACE template switching, through which a universal primer site and unique molecular identifiers were introduced. cDNA synthesis was primed from both the TCR alpha and TCR beta constant segments. Library amplification involved two PCR steps, and the second step added sample barcodes and sequencing adapters. Sequencing of libraries was performed on Illumina HiSeq 2500 (2x100 bp) or NovaSeq (2x150 bp). The published analysis was carried out like this. MIGEC handled demultiplexing of reads and collapsing into UMI consensus sequences, while MiXCR performed V(D)J alignment. Vaccine-responding clonotypes were identified with edgeR using replicate PBMC samples, with FDR below 0.01 and a log2 fold change above 5 up to day 15 being required. CD4 or CD8 identity was assigned to each bulk clonotype according to whether the clonotype was present at higher abundance in the sequenced CD4 repertoire or the sequenced CD8 repertoire. In TCRdb, the public reads were trimmed at Q25 with fastp and aligned with MiXCR, with productive beta chains retained. Each CDR3 protein appears once, grouped with its most common genes and DNA. These V and J calls are TCRdb output, not the study's own analysis. A total of 150,000 or so distinct CDR3 sequences appear in this sample, around 8.5% of them only once. In total, the top ten clones hold 35% to 40% of the sample.

There are 11 amino acids in the CDR3, from cysteine to phenylalanine inclusive. This entry keeps only the CDR3 DNA: 33 bases, framed from base 1. The V and J ends are trimmed by 2 bases and 12 bases, leaving 10 bases between them. This TCR came from a man younger than 35 who received the YFV17D yellow fever vaccine. The chain is assembled from TRBV12-3 or TRBV12-4 and TRBJ1-1; no D gene call is confident. The source was CD8+ T cells sorted from PBMCs, collected 45 days after the yellow fever booster vaccination. CDR3 loop: CASSLSEEPFF. Here is the DNA: TGTGCCAGCAGTTTAAGTGAAGAACCTTTCTTT.